This T cell receptor (beta chain) originates from a study of control samples from healthy donors and cancer patients. The table came from immunoSEQ multiplex PCR; TCRdb's copy has only in-frame clones and leaves some out. The profile covers more than 110,000 clones, with just under 95% appearing a single time and about 11% taken by the ten largest. J gave up 10 bases and V 5 bases, and 10 bases lay outside the gene matches. Germline V CDR1 and CDR2: MRHNA, SNTAGT. CDR3 size: 14 residues. V is TRBV6-4 and J is TRBJ2-1; TRBD2 matches 8 bases. Sequences were obtained from blood. The TCR was taken from a man aged 25-40 years in good health. CDR3 DNA sequence: TGTGCCAGCAGTCGAGATAGCGGGATGGGCGAGCAGTTCTTC. Its translation: CASSRDSGMGEQFF.